The rows below give T cell receptor beta chains drawn from one sample of a study of T cell responses to AZD1222 COVID-19 vaccine. Using immunoSEQ multiplex PCR, the repertoire was profiled, and TCRdb retains in-frame clones only, with some absent. Of around 160,000 clones in the sample, approximately 89% were seen once. The source was peripheral blood, collected on day 0 of AZD1222 vaccination. The receptors stem from an adult in good health. Each CDR3 is given with its conserved first and last residue. A D gene is named only where the DNA matches it firmly. For some rows the clone size is stated as once, few or many, or as a class when expanded; others skip it.

clone size	D gene	V gene	J gene	CDR3 protein	CDR3 DNA
-	-	TRBV14	TRBJ2-1	CASSQELRGEQFF	TGTGCCAGCAGCCAAGAACTACGGGGTGAGCAGTTCTTC
-	-	TRBV4-3	TRBJ2-7	CASSQTQASYEQYF	TGCGCCAGCAGCCAAACACAGGCTTCCTACGAGCAGTACTTC
-	-	TRBV5-1	TRBJ1-3	CASSLGQVYSGNTIYF	TGCGCCAGCAGCTTGGGTCAGGTTTACTCTGGAAACACCATATATTTT
-	-	TRBV10-3	TRBJ1-1	CAISAFGNTEAFF	TGTGCCATCAGTGCGTTCGGGAACACTGAAGCTTTCTTT
-	TRBD1	TRBV4-3	TRBJ1-2	CASSQGVGQGPANYGYTF	TGCGCCAGCAGCCAAGGAGTGGGACAGGGGCCTGCTAACTATGGCTACACCTTC
-	-	TRBV6-4	TRBJ1-2	CASRDTGKGANYGYTF	TGTGCCAGCAGAGATACAGGGAAGGGGGCTAACTATGGCTACACCTTC
-	-	TRBV12-3/TRBV12-4	TRBJ1-5	CASSGDTEPQHF	TGTGCCAGCAGCGGGGATACTGAGCCCCAGCATTTT
-	-	TRBV11-2	TRBJ2-7	CASRRDLSYEQYF	TGTGCCAGCAGGAGGGACTTATCCTACGAGCAGTACTTC
-	TRBD2	TRBV30	TRBJ2-3	CAWMLAGGDTQYF	TGTGCCTGGATGCTAGCGGGGGGAGATACGCAGTATTTT
few	TRBD1	TRBV24-1	TRBJ1-6	CATSDLLGTVISPLHF	TGTGCCACCAGTGATTTGCTGGGGACAGTTATTTCACCCCTCCACTTT
-	-	TRBV28	TRBJ1-2	CASGPGGVARYGYTF	TGTGCCAGCGGACCGGGAGGGGTCGCCAGGTATGGCTACACCTTC
-	-	TRBV4-1	TRBJ2-5	CASSHVGRAQEGTQYF	TGCGCCAGCAGCCATGTAGGGCGGGCCCAAGAAGGGACCCAGTACTTC
-	-	TRBV19	TRBJ1-3	CASFSTGLGNTIYF	TGTGCCAGTTTTTCGACAGGTCTTGGAAACACCATATATTTT
-	-	TRBV6-1	TRBJ1-3	CASSEFYSGDSGNTIYF	TGTGCCAGCAGTGAATTCTACTCGGGCGACTCTGGAAACACCATATATTTT
-	-	TRBV5-4	TRBJ2-5	CASSLRLAQETQYF	TGTGCCAGCAGCTTGAGGCTAGCTCAAGAGACCCAGTACTTC
-	TRBD1	TRBV9	TRBJ1-3	CASSLGTGPGNTIYF	TGTGCCAGCAGCCTCGGGACAGGGCCTGGAAACACCATATATTTT
once	-	TRBV5-1	TRBJ2-7	CASSLQGGGNSYEQYF	TGCGCCAGCAGCTTGCAGGGCGGGGGCAACTCCTACGAGCAGTACTTC
-	-	TRBV21-1	TRBJ1-1	CASSEGTGGCGTEAFF	TGTGCCAGCAGCGAAGGGACAGGGGGCTGCGGTACTGAAGCTTTCTTT
-	-	TRBV20-1	TRBJ1-1	CSARYQTEAFF	TGCAGTGCTAGATATCAGACTGAAGCTTTCTTT
once	-	TRBV4-3	TRBJ1-1	CASSQAGWATEAFF	TGCGCCAGCAGCCAAGCAGGGTGGGCCACTGAAGCTTTCTTT
-	TRBD1	TRBV7-9	TRBJ2-7	CASSLQGVSYEQYF	TGTGCCAGCAGCTTACAGGGGGTTTCCTACGAGCAGTACTTC
-	-	TRBV5-5	TRBJ1-6	CASSLVPPNSPLHF	TGTGCCAGCAGCTTGGTTCCCCCCAATTCACCCCTCCACTTT
-	-	TRBV7-2	TRBJ1-1	CASGRVKNTEAFF	TGTGCCAGCGGGAGGGTCAAGAACACTGAAGCTTTCTTT
-	TRBD2	TRBV18	TRBJ2-7	CASSPTSGSYEQYF	TGTGCCAGCTCACCAACTAGCGGGTCCTACGAGCAGTACTTC
-	-	TRBV12-3/TRBV12-4	TRBJ2-2	CASSTGLTGELFF	TGTGCCAGCAGCACGGGACTCACCGGGGAGCTGTTTTTT
few	-	TRBV10-3	TRBJ1-1	CAISDRESTEAFF	TGTGCCATCAGTGACAGGGAGAGCACTGAAGCTTTCTTT
few	TRBD1	TRBV11-1	TRBJ1-1	CASSSATGRNTEAFF	TGTGCCAGCAGCTCCGCGACAGGGAGAAACACTGAAGCTTTCTTT
-	-	TRBV7-9	TRBJ2-7	CASSLTTLSEQYF	TGTGCCAGCAGCTTAACTACACTCTCCGAGCAGTACTTC
-	-	TRBV3-1/TRBV3-2	TRBJ2-7	CASSQVHEQYF	TGTGCCAGCAGCCAAGTCCACGAGCAGTACTTC
-	TRBD2	TRBV3-1/TRBV3-2	TRBJ2-1	CASSQDLGPAGAYNEQFF	TGTGCCAGCAGCCAAGATCTAGGGCCAGCGGGGGCCTACAATGAGCAGTTCTTC
-	-	TRBV7-2	TRBJ1-6	CASSPFRGSYNSPLHF	TGTGCCAGCAGCCCCTTCAGGGGCTCCTATAATTCACCCCTCCACTTT
-	TRBD1	TRBV4-1	TRBJ1-1	CASSHMTGAAFF	TGCGCCAGCAGCCATATGACAGGGGCCGCTTTCTTT
-	-	TRBV7-3	TRBJ2-3	CASSQGVRTSDTQYF	TGTGCCAGCAGCCAAGGAGTCAGGACCTCCGATACGCAGTATTTT
-	-	TRBV2	TRBJ2-5	CASSDRTPQTQYF	TGTGCCAGCAGTGATCGGACTCCCCAGACCCAGTACTTC
few	-	TRBV5-1	TRBJ2-7	CASSSTSGGEQYF	TGCGCCAGCAGCTCAACCTCAGGGGGGGAGCAGTACTTC
many	TRBD2	TRBV7-8	TRBJ2-3	CASSFPGGGRRTDTQYF	TGTGCCAGCAGCTTTCCCGGGGGGGGCCGAAGGACAGATACGCAGTATTTT
-	TRBD2	TRBV6-2/TRBV6-3	TRBJ2-5	CASSYLGGGSETQYF	TGTGCCAGCAGTTACCTCGGGGGAGGGTCAGAGACCCAGTACTTC
-	TRBD1	TRBV14	TRBJ1-1	CASSNRWAPGQGADGRKNTEAFF	TGTGCCAGCAGCAACAGGTGGGCGCCGGGACAGGGGGCCGACGGGCGGAAAAACACTGAAGCTTTCTTT
few	-	TRBV19	TRBJ2-7	CASSRGRYEQYF	TGTGCCAGTAGTAGGGGGCGGTACGAGCAGTACTTC
-	-	TRBV4-2	TRBJ1-1	CASSQGTGPPGYTEAFF	TGTGCCAGCAGCCAAGGAACGGGTCCGCCGGGTTACACTGAAGCTTTCTTT
-	-	TRBV18	TRBJ2-7	CASSQGRYEQYF	TGTGCCAGCTCACAAGGGAGATACGAGCAGTACTTC
-	TRBD1	TRBV29-1	TRBJ2-5	CSATGQQETQYF	TGCAGCGCGACAGGGCAGCAAGAGACCCAGTACTTC
-	-	TRBV7-9	TRBJ1-6	CASSSDGNSPLHF	TGTGCCAGCAGTTCGGACGGAAATTCACCCCTCCACTTT
-	-	TRBV5-1	TRBJ1-1	CASSSTIQGAGRNTEAFF	TGCGCCAGCAGCTCGACTATACAGGGCGCCGGAAGGAACACTGAAGCTTTCTTT
once	TRBD2	TRBV10-3	TRBJ2-7	CAISESPLRRGYSYEQYF	TGTGCCATCAGTGAGTCCCCCCTCCGGCGGGGGTACTCCTACGAGCAGTACTTC
-	-	TRBV19	TRBJ2-2	CASSVRRWLARATNTGELFF	TGTGCCAGTAGTGTGAGGAGGTGGCTAGCAAGAGCCACGAACACCGGGGAGCTGTTTTTT
few	-	TRBV29-1	TRBJ2-1	CSVEETGYNEQFF	TGCAGCGTTGAAGAGACAGGCTACAATGAGCAGTTCTTC
-	-	TRBV6-5	TRBJ1-1	CASSYYAGEAFF	TGTGCCAGCAGTTACTATGCGGGTGAAGCTTTCTTT
-	TRBD1	TRBV28	TRBJ2-7	CASSFLGQGGEQYF	TGTGCCAGCAGTTTCCTAGGACAGGGGGGCGAGCAGTACTTC
-	-	TRBV21-1	TRBJ2-7	CASSKGWGIPYEQYF	TGTGCCAGCAGCAAAGGATGGGGGATACCCTACGAGCAGTACTTC
-	-	TRBV19	TRBJ1-5	CASTGSGQPQHF	TGTGCCAGTACAGGGAGTGGACAGCCCCAGCATTTT
-	TRBD1	TRBV11-2	TRBJ1-1	CASRDRAEPVNTEAFF	TGTGCCAGCAGGGACAGGGCCGAGCCAGTGAACACTGAAGCTTTCTTT
-	-	TRBV19	TRBJ1-3	CASSRRPTQGIRDTIYF	TGTGCCAGTAGCCGCCGTCCTACTCAGGGGATTAGAGACACCATATATTTT
-	TRBD1	TRBV7-9	TRBJ1-2	CASSRLGTEIDGYTF	TGTGCCAGCAGCCGCCTTGGGACAGAAATAGACGGCTACACCTTC